A selection of T cell receptor beta chains follows, all from one sample in a study of cytomegalovirus exposure and HLA in healthy donors. Clones were read by immunoSEQ multiplex PCR, and TCRdb kept only the in-frame ones, dropping some. The table records under 200,000 clones, about 85% of them present only once. The sequenced sample was PBMCs. The source is a man between 18 and 29 years old in good health and CMV-seronegative. Each CDR3 is given with its conserved first and last residue. The order of the fields is V gene, J gene, CDR3 protein.

TRBV9,TRBJ2-3,CASSAEGSGPDTQYF
TRBV6-5,TRBJ1-5,CASSAVGAREPQHF
TRBV7-9,TRBJ2-2,CASSLSLSGGQDPTGELFF
TRBV7-3,TRBJ2-2,CASSWDSNTGELFF
TRBV4-1,TRBJ2-2,CASSQGMLAGQSTTNTGELFF
TRBV4-1,TRBJ1-2,CASSHSGTGEAYGYTF
TRBV7-3,TRBJ2-1,CASSSWGLENNEQFF
TRBV4-3,TRBJ2-1,CASSQDQVRQVNNEQFF
TRBV15,TRBJ1-2,CATSAGGGYGYTF
TRBV6-6,TRBJ1-5,CASREIRTDKNQPQHF
TRBV6-5,TRBJ2-7,CASSYGTSGGFYEQYF